This T cell receptor beta chain was found in a study of cytotoxic CD8 clonotypes in ibrutinib-treated CLL. Study background: Patients: roughly ten relapsed/refractory, roughly 16 treatment-naive, some 18 IGHV unmutated. Recorded responses included approximately 24 partial and 2 complete; following median about 70 months, approximately 14 stayed remitted and roughly 12 progressed.

Repertoires were generated with immunoSEQ multiplex PCR, while TCRdb's copy carries only in-frame clones and drops some. This sample has about 50,000 clones, with about three fifths found just once. This clone came up a few times. What it binds is unknown. The junction had 5 bases not matched to a gene; V was cut back by 5 bases and J by 3 bases. Germline V CDR1 and CDR2: SGHVS, FQNEAQ. This CDR3 is 15 amino acids long. Notes on the study in general: Clonality grew at ibrutinib response; at progression, it decreased back toward baseline. Public clonotypes proved infrequent, and on treatment they shrank or remained steady.

V gene TRBV7-8 combines with J gene TRBJ1-5; TRBD1 aligns across 9 bases. The material sequenced was PBMCs, taken after 24 months of ibrutinib treatment. The TCR sequence derives from a human donor with chronic lymphocytic leukemia. This CDR3 is CASSSGDRVNQPQHF. CDR3 nucleotide sequence: TGTGCCAGCAGCAGCGGGGACAGGGTCAATCAGCCCCAGCATTTT.